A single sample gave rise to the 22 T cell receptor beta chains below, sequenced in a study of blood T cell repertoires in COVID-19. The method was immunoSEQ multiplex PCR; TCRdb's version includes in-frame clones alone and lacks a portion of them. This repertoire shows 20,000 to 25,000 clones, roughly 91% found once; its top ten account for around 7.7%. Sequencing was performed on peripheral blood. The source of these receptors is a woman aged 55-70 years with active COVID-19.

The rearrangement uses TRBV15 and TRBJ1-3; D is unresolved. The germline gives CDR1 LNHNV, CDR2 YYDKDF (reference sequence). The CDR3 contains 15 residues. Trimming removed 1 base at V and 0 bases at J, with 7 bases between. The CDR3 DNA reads TGTGCCACCAGCAGAGTGGCAGACTCTGGAAACACCATATATTTT. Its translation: CATSRVADSGNTIYF.

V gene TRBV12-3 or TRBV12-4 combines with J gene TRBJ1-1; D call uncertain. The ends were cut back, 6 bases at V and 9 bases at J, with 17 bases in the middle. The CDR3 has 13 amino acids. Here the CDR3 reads CASRNRQAAKAFF. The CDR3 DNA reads TGTGCCAGCAGGAACCGACAAGCGGCGAAAGCTTTCTTT.

The chain's CDR3 is CASSLFYEQYF. The CDR3 DNA is TGTGCCAGCAGCCTATTCTACGAGCAGTACTTC. This chain joins TRBV28 and TRBJ2-7; D remains unclear. The germline V gene has CDR1 MDHEN and CDR2 SYDVKM. The CDR3 length is 11 residues. Trimming removed 6 bases at V and 3 bases at J, with 6 bases between.

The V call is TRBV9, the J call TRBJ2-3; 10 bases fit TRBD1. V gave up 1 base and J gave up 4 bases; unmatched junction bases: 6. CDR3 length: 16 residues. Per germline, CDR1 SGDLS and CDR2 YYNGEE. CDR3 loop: CASSVLGQGLPDTQYF. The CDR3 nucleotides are TGTGCCAGCAGCGTACTGGGACAGGGGCTCCCAGATACGCAGTATTTT.

The CDR3 DNA reads TGTGCCACCATTAGGACTGAAAGGTCCTCTGGAAACACCATATATTTT. It codes for CATIRTERSSGNTIYF. The chain employs TRBV10-3 and TRBJ1-3; no reliable D call. The CDR3 is 16 amino acids. The V end lost 10 bases, the J end lost 0 bases, and 19 bases lay between the germline ends. Germline assignment: CDR1 ENHRY and CDR2 SYGVKD.

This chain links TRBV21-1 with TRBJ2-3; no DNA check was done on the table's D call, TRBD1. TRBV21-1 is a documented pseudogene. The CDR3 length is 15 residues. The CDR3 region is CASSRGTMGPGTQYF. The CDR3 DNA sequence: TGTGCCAGCAGCCGTGGGACAATGGGTCCGGGTACGCAGTATTTT.

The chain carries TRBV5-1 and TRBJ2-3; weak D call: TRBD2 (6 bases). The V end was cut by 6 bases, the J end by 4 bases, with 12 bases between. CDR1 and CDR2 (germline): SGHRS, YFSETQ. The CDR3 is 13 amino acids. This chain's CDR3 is CASMGGGADTQYF. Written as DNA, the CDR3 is TGCGCCAGCATGGGAGGCGGTGCAGATACGCAGTATTTT.

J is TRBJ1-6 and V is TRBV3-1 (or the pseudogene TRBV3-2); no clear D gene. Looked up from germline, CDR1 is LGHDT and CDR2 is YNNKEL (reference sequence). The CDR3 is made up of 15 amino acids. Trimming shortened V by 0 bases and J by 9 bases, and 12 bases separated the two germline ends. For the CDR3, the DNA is TGTGCCAGCAGCCAAGATTTCGGGGTATCTTCACCCCTCCACTTT. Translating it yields CASSQDFGVSSPLHF.

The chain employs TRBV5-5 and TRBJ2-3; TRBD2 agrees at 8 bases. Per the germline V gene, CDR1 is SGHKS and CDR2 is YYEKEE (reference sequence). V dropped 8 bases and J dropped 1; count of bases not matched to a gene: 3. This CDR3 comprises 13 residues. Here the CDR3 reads CASMRGGTDTQYF. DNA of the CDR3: TGTGCCAGTATGCGGGGGGGCACAGATACGCAGTATTTT.

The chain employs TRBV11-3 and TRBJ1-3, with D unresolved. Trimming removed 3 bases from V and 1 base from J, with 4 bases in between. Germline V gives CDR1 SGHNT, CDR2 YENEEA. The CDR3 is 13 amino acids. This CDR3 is CASSLRSGNTIYF. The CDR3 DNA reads TGTGCCAGCAGCTTGCGGTCTGGAAACACCATATATTTT. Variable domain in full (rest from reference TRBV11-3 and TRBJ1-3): EAGVVQSPRYKIIEKKQPVAFWCNPISGHNTLYWYLQNLGQGPELLIRYENEEAVDDSQLPKDRFSAERLKGVDSTLKIQPAELGDSAVYLCASSLRSGNTIYFGEGSWLTVV.

CDR3 nucleotide sequence: TGCGCCAGCAGTCCTGGGGGCCTCGGTCAGCCCCAGCATTTT. Its protein is CASSPGGLGQPQHF. The chain is built from TRBV10-2 and TRBJ1-5, with a possible D match to TRBD1 (6 bases). The CDR3 is made up of 14 amino acids. Deletions cut 5 bases from V and 6 bases from J, with 14 bases between. CDR1 is WSHSY and CDR2 is SAAADI in the germline V gene.

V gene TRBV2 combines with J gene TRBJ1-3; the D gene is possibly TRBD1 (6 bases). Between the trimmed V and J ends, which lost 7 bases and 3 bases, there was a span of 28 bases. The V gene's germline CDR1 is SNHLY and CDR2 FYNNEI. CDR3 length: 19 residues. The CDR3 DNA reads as TGTGCCAGCACGGGGGGGCTTGGTATAACTGCCTCCTTTGGAAACACCATATATTTT. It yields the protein CASTGGLGITASFGNTIYF.

The DNA for the CDR3 is TGCGCCAGCAGCTTGATTGCAGGGGCGGGCTATGGCTACACCTTC. The encoded protein is CASSLIAGAGYGYTF. The chain links TRBV5-1 to TRBJ1-2; weak D call: TRBD1 (6 bases). V was cut by 1 base and J by 4 bases, with 14 bases left in between. Looked up from germline, CDR1 is SGHRS and CDR2 is YFSETQ. The CDR3 extends over 15 amino acids.

CDR3 sequence (DNA): TGTGCCAGCAGCATCGGACAGGTTGCTCAAGAGACCCAGTACTTC. Amino acid sequence: CASSIGQVAQETQYF. This sequence joins TRBV13 and TRBJ2-5, with TRBD1 matching over 7 bases. Trimming took 5 bases from V and 2 from J; bases not matched to a gene: 8. The CDR3 extends over 15 amino acids. CDR1 is PRHDT, CDR2 FYEKMQ, per germline (reference sequence).

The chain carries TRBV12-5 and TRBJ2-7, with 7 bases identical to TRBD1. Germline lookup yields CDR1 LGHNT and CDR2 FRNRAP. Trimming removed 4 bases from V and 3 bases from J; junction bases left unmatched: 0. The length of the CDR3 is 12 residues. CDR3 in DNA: TGTGCTAGTGGTTGGGACAGCTACGAGCAGTACTTC. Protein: CASGWDSYEQYF.

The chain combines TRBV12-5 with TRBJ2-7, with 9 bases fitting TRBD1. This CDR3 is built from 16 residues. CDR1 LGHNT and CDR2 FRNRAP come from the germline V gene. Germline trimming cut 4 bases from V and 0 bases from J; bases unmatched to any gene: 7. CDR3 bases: TGTGCTAGTGGTTCCTTCCGGGACAGGGACTCCTACGAGCAGTACTTC. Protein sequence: CASGSFRDRDSYEQYF.

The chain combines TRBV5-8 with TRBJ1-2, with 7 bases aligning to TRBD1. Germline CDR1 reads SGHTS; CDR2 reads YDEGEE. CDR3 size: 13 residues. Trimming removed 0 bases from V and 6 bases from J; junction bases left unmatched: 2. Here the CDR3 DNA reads TGTGCCAGCAGCTTGGCCGGGACAGATGGCTACACCTTC. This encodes CASSLAGTDGYTF.

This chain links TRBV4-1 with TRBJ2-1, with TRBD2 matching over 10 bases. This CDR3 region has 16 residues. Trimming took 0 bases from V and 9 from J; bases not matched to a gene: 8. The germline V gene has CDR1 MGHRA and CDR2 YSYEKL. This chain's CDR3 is CASSQDWSSGGGEQFF. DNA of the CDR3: TGCGCCAGCAGCCAAGATTGGTCTAGCGGGGGTGGTGAGCAGTTCTTC.

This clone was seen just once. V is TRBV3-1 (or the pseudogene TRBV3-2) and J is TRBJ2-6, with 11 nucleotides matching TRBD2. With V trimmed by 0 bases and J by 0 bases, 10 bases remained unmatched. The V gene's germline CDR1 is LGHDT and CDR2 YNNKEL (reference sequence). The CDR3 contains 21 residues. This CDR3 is CASSQDKASGGPSSGANVLTF. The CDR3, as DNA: TGTGCCAGCAGCCAAGATAAGGCTAGCGGGGGGCCTAGCTCTGGGGCCAACGTCCTGACTTTC.

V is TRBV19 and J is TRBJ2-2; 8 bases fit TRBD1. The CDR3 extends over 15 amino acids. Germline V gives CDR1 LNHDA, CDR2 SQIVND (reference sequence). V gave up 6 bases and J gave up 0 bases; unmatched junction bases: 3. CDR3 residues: CASRDRGPNTGELFF. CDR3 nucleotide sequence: TGTGCCAGTAGAGACAGGGGTCCGAACACCGGGGAGCTGTTTTTT.

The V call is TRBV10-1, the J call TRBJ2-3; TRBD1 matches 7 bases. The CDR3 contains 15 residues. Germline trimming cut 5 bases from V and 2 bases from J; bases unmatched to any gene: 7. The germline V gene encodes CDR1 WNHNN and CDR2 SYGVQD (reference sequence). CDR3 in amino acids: CASSTTGVITDTQYF. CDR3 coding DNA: TGCGCCAGCAGTACCACAGGGGTAATCACAGATACGCAGTATTTT.

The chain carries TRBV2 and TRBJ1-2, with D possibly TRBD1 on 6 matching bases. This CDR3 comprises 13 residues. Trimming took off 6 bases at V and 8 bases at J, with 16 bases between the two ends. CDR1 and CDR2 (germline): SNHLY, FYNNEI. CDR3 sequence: CASSLTGSGGYTF. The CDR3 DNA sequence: TGTGCCAGCAGCCTGACAGGTTCCGGAGGCTACACCTTC.